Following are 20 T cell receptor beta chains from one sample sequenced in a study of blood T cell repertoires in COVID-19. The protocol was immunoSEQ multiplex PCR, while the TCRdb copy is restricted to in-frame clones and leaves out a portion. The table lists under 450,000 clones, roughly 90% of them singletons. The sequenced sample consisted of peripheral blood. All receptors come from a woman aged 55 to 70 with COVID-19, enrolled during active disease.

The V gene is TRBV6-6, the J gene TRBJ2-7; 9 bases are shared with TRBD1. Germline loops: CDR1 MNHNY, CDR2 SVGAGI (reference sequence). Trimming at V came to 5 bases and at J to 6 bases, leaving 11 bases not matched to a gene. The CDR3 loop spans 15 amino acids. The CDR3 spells CASSPRQGDAGEQYF. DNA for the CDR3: TGTGCCAGCAGTCCCAGACAGGGGGATGCGGGCGAGCAGTACTTC.

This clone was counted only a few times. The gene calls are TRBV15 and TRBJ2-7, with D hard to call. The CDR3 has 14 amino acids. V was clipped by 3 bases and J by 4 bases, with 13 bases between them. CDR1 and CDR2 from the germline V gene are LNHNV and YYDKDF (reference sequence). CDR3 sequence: CATSRSLPVYEQYF. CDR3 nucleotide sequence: TGTGCCACCAGCAGGAGTTTGCCCGTTTACGAGCAGTACTTC. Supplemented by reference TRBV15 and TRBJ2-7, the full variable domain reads DAMVIQNPRYQVTQFGKPVTLSCSQTLNHNVMYWYQQKSSQAPKLLFHYYDKDFNNEADTPDNFQSRRPNTSFCFLDIRSPGLGDTAMYLCATSRSLPVYEQYFGPGTRLTVT.

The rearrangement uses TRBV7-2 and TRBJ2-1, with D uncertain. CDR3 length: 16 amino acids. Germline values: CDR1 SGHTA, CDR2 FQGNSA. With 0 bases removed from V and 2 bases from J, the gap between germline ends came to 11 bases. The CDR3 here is CASSLASSAAYNEQFF. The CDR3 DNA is TGTGCCAGCAGCTTAGCGTCGAGTGCTGCCTACAATGAGCAGTTCTTC. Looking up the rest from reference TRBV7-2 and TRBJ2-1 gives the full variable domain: GAGVSQSPSNKVTEKGKDVELRCDPISGHTALYWYRQSLGQGLEFLIYFQGNSAPDKSGLPSDRFSAERTGGSVSTLTIQRTQQEDSAVYLCASSLASSAAYNEQFFGPGTRLTVL.

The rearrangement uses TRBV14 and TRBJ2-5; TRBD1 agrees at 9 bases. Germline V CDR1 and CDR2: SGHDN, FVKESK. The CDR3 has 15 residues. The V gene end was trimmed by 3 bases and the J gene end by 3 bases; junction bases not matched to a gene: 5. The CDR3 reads CASSQNWDREETQYF. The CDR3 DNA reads TGTGCCAGCAGCCAGAACTGGGACAGGGAAGAGACCCAGTACTTC.

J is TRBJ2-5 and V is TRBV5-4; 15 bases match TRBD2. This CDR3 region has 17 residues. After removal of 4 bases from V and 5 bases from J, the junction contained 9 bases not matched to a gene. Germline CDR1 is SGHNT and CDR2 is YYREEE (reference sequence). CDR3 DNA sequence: TGTGCCAGCAGCAAAAGGACTAGCGGGGGGGCCGTTGAGACCCAGTACTTC. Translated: CASSKRTSGGAVETQYF.

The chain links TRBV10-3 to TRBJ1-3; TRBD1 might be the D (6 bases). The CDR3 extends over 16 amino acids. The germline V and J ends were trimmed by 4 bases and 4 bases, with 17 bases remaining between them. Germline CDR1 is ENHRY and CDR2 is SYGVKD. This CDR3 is CAISAVQGLSGNTIYF. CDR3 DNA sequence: TGTGCCATCAGTGCAGTCCAGGGGTTGAGCGGAAACACCATATATTTT.

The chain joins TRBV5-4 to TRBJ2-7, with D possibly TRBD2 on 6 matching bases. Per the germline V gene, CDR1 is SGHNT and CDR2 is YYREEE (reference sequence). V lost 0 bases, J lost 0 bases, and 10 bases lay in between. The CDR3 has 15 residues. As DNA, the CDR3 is TGTGCCAGCAGCTTGGGGGGGGTTAGCTCCTACGAGCAGTACTTC. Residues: CASSLGGVSSYEQYF.

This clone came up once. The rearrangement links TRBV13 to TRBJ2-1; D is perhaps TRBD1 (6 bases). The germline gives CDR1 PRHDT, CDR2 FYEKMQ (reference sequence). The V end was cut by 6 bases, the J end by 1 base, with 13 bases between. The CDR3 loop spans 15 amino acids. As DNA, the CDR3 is TGTGCCAGCAGTCAAAACAGGGAATCCTACAATGAGCAGTTCTTC. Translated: CASSQNRESYNEQFF.

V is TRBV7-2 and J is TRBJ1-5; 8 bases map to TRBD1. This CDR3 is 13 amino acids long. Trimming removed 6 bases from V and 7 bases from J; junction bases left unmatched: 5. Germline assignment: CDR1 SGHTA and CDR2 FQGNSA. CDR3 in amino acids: CASRGDRQQPQHF. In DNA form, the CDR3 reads TGTGCCAGCAGAGGGGACAGGCAACAGCCCCAGCATTTT.

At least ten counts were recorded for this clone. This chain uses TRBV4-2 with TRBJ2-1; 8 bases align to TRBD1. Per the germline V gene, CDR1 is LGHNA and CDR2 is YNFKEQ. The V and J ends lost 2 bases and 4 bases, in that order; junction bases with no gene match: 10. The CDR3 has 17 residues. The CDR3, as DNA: TGTGCCAGCAGCCAAAGGGACAGGACAGGGACTTACAATGAGCAGTTCTTC. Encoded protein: CASSQRDRTGTYNEQFF.

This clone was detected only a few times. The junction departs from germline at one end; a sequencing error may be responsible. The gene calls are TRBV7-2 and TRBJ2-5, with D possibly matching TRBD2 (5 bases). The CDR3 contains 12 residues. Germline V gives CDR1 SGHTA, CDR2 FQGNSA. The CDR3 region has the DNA TGTGCCAGCAGCTTTCTACTAGAGGCCCAGTACTTC. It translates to CASSFLLEAQYF.

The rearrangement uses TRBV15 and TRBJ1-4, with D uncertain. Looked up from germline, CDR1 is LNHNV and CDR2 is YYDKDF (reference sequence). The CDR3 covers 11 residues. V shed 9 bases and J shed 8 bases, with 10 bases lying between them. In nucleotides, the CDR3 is TGTGCCACAGGAGGATCCGAAAAACTGTTTTTT. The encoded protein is CATGGSEKLFF.

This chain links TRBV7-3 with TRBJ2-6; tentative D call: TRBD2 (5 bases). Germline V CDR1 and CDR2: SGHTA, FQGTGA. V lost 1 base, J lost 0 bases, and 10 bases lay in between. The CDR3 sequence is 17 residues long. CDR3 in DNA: TGTGCCAGCAGCTTAAGGCCGGGAAGCTCTGGGGCCAACGTCCTGACTTTC. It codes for CASSLRPGSSGANVLTF.

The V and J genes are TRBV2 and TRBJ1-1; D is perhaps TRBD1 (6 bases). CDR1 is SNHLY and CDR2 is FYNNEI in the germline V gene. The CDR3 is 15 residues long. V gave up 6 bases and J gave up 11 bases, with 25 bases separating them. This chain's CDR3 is CASSYLGQQSQGAFF. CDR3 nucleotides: TGTGCCAGCAGCTATCTAGGACAGCAGTCCCAAGGGGCTTTCTTT.

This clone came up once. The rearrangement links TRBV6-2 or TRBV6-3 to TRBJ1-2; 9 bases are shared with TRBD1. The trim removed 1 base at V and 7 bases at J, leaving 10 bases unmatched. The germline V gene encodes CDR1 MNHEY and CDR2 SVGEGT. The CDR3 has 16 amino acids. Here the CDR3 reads CASSYLPPGQGSGYTF. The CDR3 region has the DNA TGTGCCAGCAGTTACTTACCCCCGGGACAGGGCTCTGGCTACACCTTC.

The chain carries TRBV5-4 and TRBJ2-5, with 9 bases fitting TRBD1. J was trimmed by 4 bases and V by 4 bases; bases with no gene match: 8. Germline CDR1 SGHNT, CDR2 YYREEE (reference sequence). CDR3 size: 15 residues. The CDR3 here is CASSTGGWGGETQYF. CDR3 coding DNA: TGTGCCAGCAGCACAGGGGGCTGGGGAGGAGAGACCCAGTACTTC.

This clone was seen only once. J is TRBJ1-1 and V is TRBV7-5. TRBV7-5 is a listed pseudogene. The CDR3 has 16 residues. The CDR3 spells CVRSPVSGSGDTEAFF. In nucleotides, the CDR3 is TGTGTCAGAAGCCCAGTCTCAGGGAGCGGGGACACTGAAGCTTTCTTT.

This chain's CDR3 is CASSFGGYTEAFF. In nucleotides, the CDR3 is TGTGCCAGCAGCTTTGGGGGCTACACTGAAGCTTTCTTT. The J gene is TRBJ1-1, the V gene TRBV7-8, with D tentatively TRBD1 (6 bases). Trimming left V 3 bases short and J 3 bases short, with 8 bases between. Germline CDR1 and CDR2: SGHVS and FQNEAQ. This CDR3 is 13 amino acids long. The entire variable domain, with the rest obtained from reference TRBV7-8 and TRBJ1-1, is as follows: GAGVSQSPRYKVAKRGQDVALRCDPISGHVSLFWYQQALGQGPEFLTYFQNEAQLDKSGLPSDRFFAERPEGSVSTLKIQRTQQEDSAVYLCASSFGGYTEAFFGQGTRLTVV.

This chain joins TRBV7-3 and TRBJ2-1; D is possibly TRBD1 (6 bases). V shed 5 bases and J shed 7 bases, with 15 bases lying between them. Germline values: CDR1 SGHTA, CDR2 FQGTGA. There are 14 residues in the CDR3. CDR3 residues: CASSLGAGWNEQFF. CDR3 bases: TGTGCCAGCAGCCTGGGGGCAGGGTGGAATGAGCAGTTCTTC.

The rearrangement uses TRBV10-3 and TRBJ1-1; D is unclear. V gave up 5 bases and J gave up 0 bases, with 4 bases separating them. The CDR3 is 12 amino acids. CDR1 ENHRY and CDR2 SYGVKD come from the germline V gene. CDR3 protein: CAISPVNTEAFF. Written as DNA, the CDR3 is TGTGCCATCAGTCCAGTGAACACTGAAGCTTTCTTT.